This is a list of T cell receptor beta chains from one sample in a study of blood T cell repertoires in COVID-19. Sequencing used immunoSEQ multiplex PCR; TCRdb keeps in-frame clones, though not all of them. Among about 130,000 clones, 78% were seen once, and the ten largest hold around 9.9%. The sample taken for sequencing was peripheral blood. Source of these receptors: a man aged 55 to 69 who had recovered from COVID-19. Each CDR3 is given with its conserved first and last residue. A D gene is named only where the DNA matches it firmly. Size tells how often a clone was seen (once, few, many) or the class of an expanded clone, and some rows leave it out.

d_gene	abundance	v_gene	j_gene	CDR3aa	CDR3nt
TRBD2	NA	TRBV6-6	TRBJ2-7	CASSSTGGYEQYF	TGTGCCAGCAGCTCAACGGGGGGCTACGAGCAGTACTTC
NA	NA	TRBV7-2	TRBJ2-7	CASSQVSGAYEQYF	TGTGCCAGCAGCCAGGTCTCGGGGGCCTACGAGCAGTACTTC
TRBD1	NA	TRBV29-1	TRBJ1-3	CSENPGTGDPHIYF	TGCAGCGAGAACCCCGGGACAGGGGACCCTCACATATATTTT
NA	NA	TRBV4-2	TRBJ2-3	CASTPTPGGLTDTQYF	TGTGCCAGCACCCCCACTCCCGGGGGGCTCACAGATACGCAGTATTTT
TRBD2	NA	TRBV7-6	TRBJ2-3	CASSLDSGRSTDTQYF	TGTGCCAGCAGCTTAGACAGCGGGAGGAGCACAGATACGCAGTATTTT
TRBD1	NA	TRBV6-1	TRBJ1-1	CASSDGRGWAEAFF	TGTGCCAGCAGTGATGGCAGGGGGTGGGCTGAAGCTTTCTTT
NA	NA	TRBV21-1	TRBJ1-5	CASSQRGRIAENQPQHF	TGTGCCAGCAGTCAAAGAGGCAGGATAGCGGAAAATCAGCCCCAGCATTTT
NA	NA	TRBV14	TRBJ1-1	CASSQDRGYRSFF	TGTGCCAGCAGCCAAGACAGGGGTTATAGGTCTTTCTTT
TRBD2	NA	TRBV7-3	TRBJ2-1	CASSLTLAGGYNEQFF	TGTGCCAGCAGCTTAACCCTAGCGGGGGGGTACAATGAGCAGTTCTTC
TRBD2	NA	TRBV9	TRBJ2-1	CASSVETSGGAKQFF	TGTGCCAGCAGCGTAGAGACTAGCGGGGGGGCAAAGCAGTTCTTC
TRBD2	once	TRBV7-9	TRBJ2-3	CASAPRTSGRYSSTDTQYF	TGTGCCAGCGCTCCCAGAACTAGCGGGAGGTACTCTAGCACAGATACGCAGTATTTT
TRBD1	few	TRBV28	TRBJ1-1	CASSLSTGVNTEAFF	TGTGCCAGCAGTTTATCGACAGGGGTGAACACTGAAGCTTTCTTT
TRBD1	NA	TRBV7-9	TRBJ2-7	CASSLGGQGEQYF	TGTGCCAGCAGCTTAGGGGGACAGGGCGAGCAGTACTTC
NA	NA	TRBV30	TRBJ2-7	CACTTIAYEQYF	TGTGCCTGTACGACAATAGCCTACGAGCAGTACTTC
NA	NA	TRBV7-3	TRBJ2-3	CASSPRPGSTDTQYF	TGTGCCAGCAGCCCCCGCCCGGGAAGCACAGATACGCAGTATTTT
TRBD1	NA	TRBV5-1	TRBJ1-4	CASSLVGGNTNEKLFF	TGCGCCAGCAGCTTGGTAGGGGGCAATACTAATGAAAAACTGTTTTTT
TRBD1	NA	TRBV28	TRBJ1-2	CASSSDARTGYGYTF	TGTGCCAGCAGTTCCGATGCCAGGACAGGGTATGGCTACACCTTC
TRBD2	NA	TRBV15	TRBJ2-5	CATSREGFSGRASQETQYF	TGTGCCACCAGCCGGGAAGGCTTTAGCGGGAGGGCTTCCCAAGAGACCCAGTACTTC
NA	once	TRBV15	TRBJ2-2	CATSRDLRAGELFF	TGTGCCACCAGCAGAGATTTACGCGCCGGGGAGCTGTTTTTT
NA	NA	TRBV27	TRBJ1-1	CASSPSAYTEAFF	TGTGCCAGCAGTCCATCAGCGTACACTGAAGCTTTCTTT